Detailed here is one T cell receptor (beta chain). Its antigen is not known. Cultured CD4+ T cell DNA was sequenced using the Oncomine TCR Beta short-read assay. TCRdb used MiXCR to reprocess the PCR reads, holding one entry per CDR3 protein. The table lists over 20,000 distinct CDR3 sequences, under 45% of them singletons, with about 18% in the top ten. This entry is derived from a study of vaccination and CD4 T cells after COVID-19. Study summary: Typically, post-vaccine samples were obtained a median 72 days after dose two, within a range of 14 to 241.

Documented treatment: roughly ten-day PBMC culture with coronavirus spike peptide pools or control peptides (ViraFEST assay). The sample consisted of CD4+ T cells from blood, cultured in vitro, taken before SARS-CoV-2 vaccination. The TCR sequence derives from a human donor who received a COVID-19 vaccine.

The CDR3 DNA sequence: TGTGCCAGCACTGGACCGGGAACTTACGAGCAGTACTTC. This gives the protein CASTGPGTYEQYF. The chain joins TRBV6-1 to TRBJ2-7; TRBD2 is a possible D gene (5 bases). Germline-derived CDR1 and CDR2 are MNHNS and SASEGT. Trimming shortened V by 7 bases and J by 4 bases, and 14 bases separated the two germline ends. The CDR3 covers 13 residues.